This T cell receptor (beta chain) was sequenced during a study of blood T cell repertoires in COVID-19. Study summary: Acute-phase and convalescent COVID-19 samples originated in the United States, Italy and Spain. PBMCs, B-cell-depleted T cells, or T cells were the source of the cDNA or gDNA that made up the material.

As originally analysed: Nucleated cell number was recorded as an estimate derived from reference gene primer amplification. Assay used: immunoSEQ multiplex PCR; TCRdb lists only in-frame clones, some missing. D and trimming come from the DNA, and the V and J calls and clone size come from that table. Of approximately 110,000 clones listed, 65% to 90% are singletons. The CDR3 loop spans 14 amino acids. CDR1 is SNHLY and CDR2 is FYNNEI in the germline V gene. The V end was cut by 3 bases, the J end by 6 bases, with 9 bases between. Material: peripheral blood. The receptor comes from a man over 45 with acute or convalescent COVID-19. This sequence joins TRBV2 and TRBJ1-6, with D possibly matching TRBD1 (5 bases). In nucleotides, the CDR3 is TGTGCCAGCAGTGAGGACATCCGTAATTCACCCCTCCACTTT. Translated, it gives CASSEDIRNSPLHF.